One sample yielded the 31 T cell receptor beta chains listed below, sequenced in a study of blood T cell repertoires in COVID-19. The method was immunoSEQ multiplex PCR; TCRdb's version includes in-frame clones alone and lacks a portion of them. The sample includes hundreds of thousands of clones, nearly 90% seen only once; the top ten take 9.4%. The sequencing sample was made of peripheral blood. The receptors were sampled from a man younger than 30 with active or convalescent COVID-19.

This clone was detected only once. The V call is TRBV11-2, the J call TRBJ2-1; 7 nucleotides match TRBD2. Germline V gene data show CDR1 as SGHAT and CDR2 as FQNNGV. This CDR3 is built from 14 residues. Unmatched junction bases numbered 6, after V lost 8 bases and J lost 2 bases. Here the CDR3 reads CASVMGGAYNEQFF. The CDR3 DNA reads as TGTGCCAGCGTCATGGGGGGGGCCTACAATGAGCAGTTCTTC.

In the case of this clone: The same CDR3 is also encoded by other DNA sequences in this sample. The rearrangement links TRBV9 to TRBJ2-1; TRBD1 agrees at 7 bases. Germline CDR1 reads SGDLS; CDR2 reads YYNGEE. The J segment lost 5 bases and the V segment lost 0 bases, leaving 5 bases of the junction unmatched. The CDR3 loop spans 15 amino acids. CDR3 sequence (DNA): TGTGCCAGCAGCGTAGAAGGGGGCGCGAACAATGAGCAGTTCTTC. Its protein product is CASSVEGGANNEQFF.

As for this clone: Other nucleotide sequences from this sample produce the same CDR3. This sequence joins TRBV9 and TRBJ2-5; a possible D gene is TRBD2 (6 bases). The CDR3 is 14 residues long. Trimming pared 0 bases from V and 3 bases from J, leaving 9 bases between. Per germline, CDR1 SGDLS and CDR2 YYNGEE. CDR3 sequence reads: CASSVASGEETQYF. The CDR3 DNA follows: TGTGCCAGCAGCGTAGCGTCGGGGGAAGAGACCCAGTACTTC.

CDR3 protein: CASSQSTGTGLYEQYF. CDR3 sequence (DNA): TGCGCCAGCAGCCAATCAACCGGGACAGGGCTGTACGAGCAGTACTTC. The V gene is TRBV4-3, the J gene TRBJ2-7; 9 bases line up with TRBD1. The CDR3 is made up of 16 amino acids. The V gene's germline CDR1 is LGHNA and CDR2 YSLEER. The junction had 9 bases not matched to a gene; V was cut back by 2 bases and J by 4 bases.

V is TRBV10-3 and J is TRBJ1-2; 9 nucleotides align to TRBD1. The CDR3 totals 15 residues. The V and J ends lost 5 bases and 8 bases, in that order; junction bases with no gene match: 12. CDR1 and CDR2 (germline): ENHRY, SYGVKD. CDR3 in DNA: TGTGCCATCAGTTTCTCAAGGACAGGGGATGAGGGCTACACCTTC. Its translation: CAISFSRTGDEGYTF.

This clone was found a few times. The rearrangement uses TRBV5-6 and TRBJ1-2; D uncertain. This CDR3 comprises 13 residues. Germline CDR1 reads SGHDT; CDR2 reads YYEEEE. Trimming left V 4 bases short and J 3 bases short, with 10 bases between. The CDR3 reads CASSPPTDYGYTF. CDR3 bases: TGTGCCAGCAGCCCCCCAACGGACTATGGCTACACCTTC.

The chain recombines TRBV27 with TRBJ2-7; D unclear. Trimming removed 5 bases from V and 3 bases from J, with 11 bases in between. Germline V gives CDR1 MNHEY, CDR2 SMNVEV (reference sequence). The CDR3 totals 13 residues. The CDR3 here is CASSHPGLYEQYF. CDR3 nucleotide sequence: TGTGCCAGCAGTCACCCGGGTCTCTACGAGCAGTACTTC.

This chain's CDR3 is CASGLGGGAFF. The CDR3 nucleotides read TGTGCTAGTGGTCTGGGCGGTGGGGCTTTCTTT. The chain couples TRBV12-5 to TRBJ1-1; D not certain. V was shortened by 5 bases and J by 11 bases, with 12 bases between the two germline ends. CDR3 size: 11 residues. The germline V gene has CDR1 LGHNT and CDR2 FRNRAP.

This clone has just a few counts. The chain uses TRBV15 and TRBJ2-1; 9 nucleotides match TRBD2. Trimming took 2 bases from V and 6 from J; bases not matched to a gene: 2. The CDR3 spans 14 residues. Germline V gene sequence: CDR1 LNHNV, CDR2 YYDKDF (reference sequence). CDR3 region: CATSRPSGANEQFF. CDR3 in DNA: TGTGCCACCAGCAGACCTAGCGGGGCCAATGAGCAGTTCTTC.

The chain is built from TRBV27 and TRBJ2-2; TRBD2 aligns across 11 bases. J gave up 3 bases and V 4 bases, and 4 bases lay outside the gene matches. CDR3 length: 16 residues. Per the germline V gene, CDR1 is MNHEY and CDR2 is SMNVEV (reference sequence). This chain's CDR3 is CASSSLAGGDTGELFF. CDR3 DNA: TGTGCCAGCAGTTCCCTAGCGGGGGGAGACACCGGGGAGCTGTTTTTT.

This clone came up a few times. The gene calls are TRBV7-3 and TRBJ2-2, with D uncertain. Germline CDR1 is SGHTA and CDR2 is FQGTGA. There are 13 residues in the CDR3. The V gene lost 0 bases and the J gene lost 6 bases, with 5 bases spanning the gap. CDR3 residues: CASSLTAAGELFF. The CDR3 DNA reads as TGTGCCAGCAGCTTAACGGCAGCCGGGGAGCTGTTTTTT.

The chain recombines TRBV5-6 with TRBJ1-4; D gene unclear. This CDR3 region has 14 residues. The V and J ends lost 4 bases and 3 bases respectively, with 10 bases between them. From germline, CDR1 is SGHDT and CDR2 YYEEEE. CDR3 region: CASSPGGPNEKLFF. The CDR3 DNA is TGTGCCAGCAGCCCGGGAGGGCCTAATGAAAAACTGTTTTTT.

This rearrangement joins TRBV7-7 to TRBJ2-7; 7 bases fit TRBD1. The ends lost 1 base at V and 6 bases at J; junction bases unmatched: 6. The CDR3 loop spans 14 amino acids. Germline V gives CDR1 SSHAT, CDR2 FNYEAQ (reference sequence). The CDR3 loop reads CASSLGPTGAEQYF. In DNA, the CDR3 is TGTGCCAGCAGCTTAGGCCCCACAGGGGCCGAGCAGTACTTC.

The J gene is TRBJ1-5, the V gene TRBV6-6; 9 nucleotides align to TRBD1. This CDR3 contains 16 residues. The V segment lost 0 bases and the J segment 2 bases; nucleotides outside the gene matches: 2. Germline values: CDR1 MNHNY, CDR2 SVGAGI (reference sequence). The CDR3 DNA reads TGTGCCAGCAGTTACTCAACAGGGGGCGGCAATCAGCCCCAGCATTTT. This codes for CASSYSTGGGNQPQHF.

The V gene is TRBV5-1, the J gene TRBJ2-5; TRBD2 might be the D (6 bases). This CDR3 contains 14 residues. The ends were cut back, 4 bases at V and 0 bases at J, with 10 bases in the middle. The germline V gene has CDR1 SGHRS and CDR2 YFSETQ. CDR3 sequence: CASSGRTNQETQYF. In DNA form, the CDR3 reads TGCGCCAGCAGCGGTAGGACTAACCAAGAGACCCAGTACTTC. Supplemented by reference TRBV5-1 and TRBJ2-5, the full variable domain reads KAGVTQTPRYLIKTRGQQVTLSCSPISGHRSVSWYQQTPGQGLQFLFEYFSETQRNKGNFPGRFSGRQFSNSRSEMNVSTLELGDSALYLCASSGRTNQETQYFGPGTRLLVL.

V is TRBV11-1 and J is TRBJ1-2; D unresolved. The V gene lost 8 bases and the J gene lost 3 bases, with 19 bases spanning the gap. Per the germline V gene, CDR1 is SGHAT and CDR2 is FQDESV (reference sequence). The CDR3 extends over 15 amino acids. CDR3 bases: TGTGCCAGCGGAACTCCCAGCGGTAACCACTATGGCTACACCTTC. Translated, it gives CASGTPSGNHYGYTF.

The V and J genes are TRBV9 and TRBJ2-3; D perhaps matches TRBD2 (6 bases). The CDR3 is 10 residues long. Germline-derived CDR1 and CDR2 are SGDLS and YYNGEE. Trimming took 7 bases from V and 6 from J, leaving 6 bases between them. The CDR3 loop reads CASGGDTQYF. CDR3 nucleotides: TGTGCCAGCGGGGGGGATACGCAGTATTTT.

J is TRBJ1-1 and V is TRBV7-3, with 11 nucleotides matching TRBD1. This CDR3 spans 17 amino acids. CDR1 SGHTA and CDR2 FQGTGA come from the germline V gene. The J segment lost 7 bases and the V segment lost 1 base, leaving 11 bases of the junction unmatched. CDR3 in DNA: TGTGCCAGCAGCTTAAACGGAGGGGACAGGGGGACAATTGAAGCTTTCTTT. Its translation: CASSLNGGDRGTIEAFF.

The chain couples TRBV27 to TRBJ2-3, with 9 bases that match TRBD1. The junction had 6 bases not matched to a gene; V was cut back by 6 bases and J by 2 bases. The germline V gene encodes CDR1 MNHEY and CDR2 SMNVEV (reference sequence). The CDR3 sequence is 15 residues long. The CDR3 region has the DNA TGTGCCAGCAGCCCGGGACAGGGTCTCACAGATACGCAGTATTTT. Protein: CASSPGQGLTDTQYF.

J is TRBJ1-2 and V is TRBV12-3 or TRBV12-4; TRBD1 matches at 8 bases. Losses at the gene ends were 5 bases for V and 7 bases for J; bases not matched to a gene: 3. CDR3 length: 12 residues. This chain's CDR3 is CASSPQGVGYTF. The CDR3 region has the DNA TGTGCCAGCAGTCCACAGGGGGTTGGCTACACCTTC.

The chain combines TRBV11-2 with TRBJ2-1; TRBD1 matches 7 bases. After removal of 5 bases from V and 2 bases from J, the junction contained 12 bases not matched to a gene. CDR1 SGHAT and CDR2 FQNNGV come from the germline V gene. The CDR3 runs to 17 residues. This CDR3 reads CASSRGGQPGAYNEQFF. The CDR3 DNA follows: TGTGCCAGCAGCCGAGGGGGCCAACCCGGGGCCTACAATGAGCAGTTCTTC.

The chain carries TRBV6-2 or TRBV6-3 and TRBJ2-7; weak D call: TRBD2 (6 bases). CDR3 length equals 14 residues. The V gene's germline CDR1 is MNHEY and CDR2 SVGEGT. V lost 4 bases, J lost 2 bases, and 12 bases lay in between. The CDR3 loop is CASSFLEGPYEQYF. The CDR3 DNA sequence: TGTGCCAGCAGTTTTCTGGAGGGGCCCTACGAGCAGTACTTC.

This chain uses TRBV18 with TRBJ2-7, with TRBD1 identical over 9 bases. The length of the CDR3 is 16 residues. The germline CDR1 and CDR2 sequences are KGHSH and LQKENI. The V segment lost 3 bases and the J segment 6 bases; nucleotides outside the gene matches: 12. The CDR3 DNA is TGTGCCAGCTCACCCGGGACAGGGAGAATTAGAGTCGAGCAGTACTTC. Its translation is CASSPGTGRIRVEQYF.

The chain recombines TRBV25-1 with TRBJ1-4; TRBD1 matches at 11 bases. The CDR3 runs to 17 residues. CDR1 is MGHDK and CDR2 is SYGVNS in the germline V gene. With V trimmed by 3 bases and J by 7 bases, 10 bases remained unmatched. The CDR3 is CASSDPGQGARGEKLFF. The DNA for the CDR3 is TGTGCCAGCAGTGATCCCGGACAGGGGGCGCGAGGTGAAAAACTGTTTTTT.

The chain has TRBV3-1 (or the pseudogene TRBV3-2) and TRBJ1-1; D not certain. CDR3 length equals 12 residues. V lost 1 base and J 9 bases, leaving 9 bases between the germline ends. The germline gives CDR1 LGHDT, CDR2 YNNKEL (reference sequence). CDR3 coding DNA: TGTGCCAGCAGCCAAGCACCAGGAAAAGCTTTCTTT. Amino acid sequence: CASSQAPGKAFF.

V is TRBV7-2 and J is TRBJ1-3, with D perhaps TRBD1 (5 bases). Trimming left V 1 base short and J 3 bases short, with 13 bases between. The CDR3 totals 16 residues. CDR1 and CDR2 from the germline V gene are SGHTA and FQGNSA. CDR3 amino acids: CASSLVAQGSGNTIYF. The CDR3, as DNA: TGTGCCAGCAGCTTAGTGGCGCAGGGTAGTGGAAACACCATATATTTT.

This clone has at least ten counts. V and J are TRBV3-1 (or the pseudogene TRBV3-2) and TRBJ1-1; 7 nucleotides align to TRBD1. In germline, CDR1 is LGHDT, CDR2 YNNKEL (reference sequence). V dropped 4 bases and J dropped 7; count of bases not matched to a gene: 18. This CDR3 has 17 residues. CDR3 in DNA: TGTGCCAGCAGCCTATTAATAGGTACAGGGGCGACGGTTGAAGCTTTCTTT. Its translation is CASSLLIGTGATVEAFF.

V usage is TRBV7-3 and J usage is TRBJ2-1; 14 bases fit TRBD2. The CDR3 sequence is 15 residues long. J lost 10 bases, V lost 5 bases, and 7 bases had no gene match. Germline CDR1 SGHTA, CDR2 FQGTGA. CDR3 sequence: CASSPTSGGAGEQFF. CDR3 DNA sequence: TGTGCCAGCAGCCCGACTAGCGGGGGGGCTGGGGAGCAGTTCTTC.

This chain uses TRBV6-5 with TRBJ2-3, with a possible D match to TRBD2 (5 bases). The CDR3 runs to 16 residues. V gave up 0 bases and J gave up 6 bases, with 16 bases separating them. Germline CDR1 MNHEY, CDR2 SVGAGI. The CDR3 region is CASSYSSGSSSDTQYF. DNA for the CDR3: TGTGCCAGCAGTTACTCGTCGGGATCTTCCTCTGATACGCAGTATTTT.

This chain joins TRBV3-1 (or the pseudogene TRBV3-2) and TRBJ1-1; no clear D gene. Germline CDR1 LGHDT, CDR2 YNNKEL (reference sequence). This CDR3 comprises 14 residues. Trimming took 1 base from V and 1 from J, leaving 7 bases between them. The chain's CDR3 is CASSQGSQNTEAFF. The CDR3 nucleotides read TGTGCCAGCAGCCAAGGGTCACAGAACACTGAAGCTTTCTTT.

The V call is TRBV4-3, the J call TRBJ2-3, with a possible D match to TRBD1 (6 bases). Germline V gives CDR1 LGHNA, CDR2 YSLEER. The CDR3 extends over 17 amino acids. V was cut by 2 bases and J by 5 bases, with 20 bases left in between. This CDR3 reads CASSQTTGLLSQDTQYF. In DNA, the CDR3 is TGCGCCAGCAGCCAAACGACAGGCCTACTTAGCCAAGATACGCAGTATTTT.